The count of the clone carrying this T cell receptor (beta chain) is one. Deletions cut 1 base from V and 6 bases from J, with 19 bases between. CDR1 is MNHNS and CDR2 is SASEGT in the germline V gene. The CDR3 is made up of 17 amino acids. These data belong to a study of OX40 agonist ivuxolimab in advanced cancers. Profiled with immunoSEQ multiplex PCR; TCRdb holds only in-frame clones, not every one. Among around 46,000 clones listed, roughly nine tenths were seen once. The rearrangement links TRBV6-1 to TRBJ1-3, with D possibly being TRBD1 (5 bases). The receptor was derived from an adult with an advanced solid tumor such as melanoma, head and neck, liver or kidney cancer. This sample comprised CD4+ or CD8+ T cells sorted from blood, obtained in a trial of the OX40 agonist ivuxolimab. CDR3 protein: CASSEVGGNFGQNTIYF. Written as DNA, the CDR3 is TGTGCCAGCAGTGAAGTGGGGGGGAATTTTGGGCAAAACACCATATATTTT.